There are a few counts of the clone carrying this TCR beta chain. What it recognizes is unknown. The record originates from a study of CD8 T cells in ankylosing spondylitis. The study's findings and limits: Matched ankylosing spondylitis synovial fluid reportedly contained a significantly enriched population of disease-linked clones. Reactive arthritis synovial fluid and blood were previously reported to contain some motif variants.

CDR3 size: 14 residues. Germline lookup yields CDR1 KGHSH and CDR2 LQKENI. Trimming removed 3 bases from V and 2 bases from J; junction bases left unmatched: 2. It was by quantitative 5'-RACE with molecular barcodes that TCR beta libraries were made. TCRdb reprocessed the 5' RACE reads via MiXCR and lists one record per CDR3 protein. Of about 210,000 distinct CDR3 sequences in the sample, roughly 8.2% were seen once. The receptor was isolated from a female donor with ankylosing spondylitis or in good health (not recorded which). The V and J genes are TRBV18 and TRBJ2-3; the match to TRBD1 covers 7 bases. Source material: blood, either unsorted or a sorted T cell fraction (not recorded which). Written as DNA, the CDR3 is TGTGCCAGCTCACCTGGGACAGACACAGATACGCAGTATTTT. Protein: CASSPGTDTDTQYF.